These 2 T cell receptor beta chains were sequenced from one sample in a study of blood T cells in healthy people across ages. With a J-beta primer mix and a sample-barcoded 5' primer, a second PCR ran about 6 to 11 cycles. Via MiXCR, TCRdb re-called the 5' RACE reads, giving one row per CDR3 protein. The sample lists hundreds of thousands of distinct CDR3 sequences; 29% were seen once. What was sequenced was blood. The receptors derive from a woman older than 75 in good health.

The rearrangement uses TRBV2 and TRBJ2-1; a weak D match, TRBD2 (7 bases). Germline-derived CDR1 and CDR2 are SNHLY and FYNNEI. This CDR3 region has 14 residues. Between the trimmed V and J ends, which lost 5 bases and 7 bases, there was a span of 15 bases. CDR3 loop: CASSQGGALNEQFF. The DNA of the CDR3 is TGTGCCAGCAGTCAAGGGGGGGCCCTGAATGAGCAGTTCTTC.

The chain combines TRBV20-1 with TRBJ1-5; D is unclear. The CDR3 consists of 16 residues. CDR1 is DFQATT, CDR2 SNEGSKA, per germline (reference sequence). V was trimmed by 6 bases and J by 3 bases, leaving 21 bases between them. The CDR3 DNA is TGCAGTGCATTCCCGGACTATATAGGTGACAATCAGCCCCAGCATTTT. Translation gives CSAFPDYIGDNQPQHF.